The 21 T cell receptor beta chains given below trace back to one sample, sequenced in a study of T cells after yellow fever vaccination. TCRdb re-analysed the 5' RACE reads in MiXCR, keeping a single row per CDR3 protein. This table holds tens of thousands of distinct CDR3 sequences, 6.5% to 9% found once. The source material was CD8+ T cells sorted from PBMCs, sampled 15 days after the yellow fever booster vaccination. These receptors came from a man aged 30 to 39 who received the YFV17D yellow fever vaccine.

This clonotype was counted at least ten times. This CDR3 reads CASSTTGVEQFF. DNA of the CDR3: TGCGCCAGCAGCACCACGGGAGTTGAGCAGTTCTTC. The V gene is TRBV5-1, the J gene TRBJ2-1; the D gene is possibly TRBD2 (6 bases). Trimming removed 4 bases at V and 9 bases at J, with 11 bases between. This CDR3 region has 12 residues. Germline V gives CDR1 SGHRS, CDR2 YFSETQ.

This clonotype was seen many times. V and J are TRBV12-3 or TRBV12-4 and TRBJ2-1; no firm D call. This CDR3 has 13 amino acids. The germline V and J ends were trimmed by 5 bases and 5 bases, with 10 bases remaining between them. CDR3 protein: CASSPPPDNEQFF. DNA for the CDR3: TGTGCCAGCAGTCCTCCCCCCGACAATGAGCAGTTCTTC.

This clonotype was recorded many times. The chain is built from TRBV5-5 and TRBJ1-2; D gene uncertain. The CDR3 sequence is 13 residues long. V lost 0 bases to trimming and J lost 8 bases, with 11 bases between them. The germline V gene encodes CDR1 SGHKS and CDR2 YYEKEE (reference sequence). The CDR3 loop is CASSLGGSRGYTF. The DNA of the CDR3 is TGTGCCAGCAGCTTGGGAGGCAGCCGGGGCTACACCTTC.

This clonotype has a count of ten or more. This sequence joins TRBV27 and TRBJ2-5, with 10 bases identical to TRBD2. Trimming took 5 bases from V and 1 from J; bases not matched to a gene: 7. The CDR3 runs to 16 residues. CDR1 MNHEY and CDR2 SMNVEV come from the germline V gene (reference sequence). The CDR3 DNA reads TGTGCCAGCAGTGGATTAGGACTAGCGGCCCAAGAGACCCAGTACTTC. This codes for CASSGLGLAAQETQYF.

This clonotype was seen at least ten times. The V and J genes are TRBV3-1 and TRBJ2-1; 8 positions match TRBD1. Germline V gene lookup returns CDR1 LGHDT and CDR2 YNNKEL (reference sequence). This CDR3 spans 14 amino acids. V shed 8 bases, J shed 10 bases, and the junction held 13 bases outside the gene matches. The CDR3 sequence: CASATMDRVWEQFF. The CDR3, as DNA: TGTGCCAGCGCTACTATGGACAGGGTTTGGGAGCAGTTCTTC.

Remarks on this clonotype: A much larger clone is a single base away; this may be a read error. The chain joins TRBV11-2 to TRBJ1-5; 7 nucleotides match TRBD1. Germline V gives CDR1 SGHAT, CDR2 FQNNGV. The CDR3 has 13 residues. CDR3 sequence (DNA): TGTGCCAGCAAAGGGGACAGCAGTCAGCCCCAGCATTTT. Translated: CASKGDSSQPQHF.

In this sample, this clonotype turned up many times. The chain couples TRBV5-4 to TRBJ2-1; the D is unclear. V lost 3 bases, J lost 8 bases, and 6 bases lay in between. CDR1 and CDR2 (germline): SGHNT, YYREEE (reference sequence). This CDR3 has 11 amino acids. The CDR3 sequence: CASSSLDEQFF. The CDR3 coding sequence is TGTGCCAGCAGCTCGTTGGATGAGCAGTTCTTC.

This clonotype was found many times. The chain carries TRBV7-9 and TRBJ2-1; D remains unclear. Trimming pared 3 bases from V and 9 bases from J, leaving 3 bases between. Germline assignment: CDR1 SEHNR and CDR2 FQNEAQ (reference sequence). CDR3 length: 10 residues. CDR3 sequence reads: CASSFGEQFF. The CDR3 nucleotides read TGTGCCAGCAGCTTCGGTGAGCAGTTCTTC.

This clonotype was detected a few times. This chain links TRBV15 with TRBJ2-7; tentative D call: TRBD1 (5 bases). V lost 5 bases to trimming and J lost 0 bases, with 17 bases between them. The germline gives CDR1 LNHNV, CDR2 YYDKDF (reference sequence). This CDR3 has 16 residues. The CDR3 region is CATSGIHDRTSYEQYF. The CDR3 DNA reads TGTGCCACCAGCGGAATCCACGACAGAACCTCCTACGAGCAGTACTTC. The full variable domain, in which reference TRBV15 and TRBJ2-7 provide the parts outside the CDR3, is DAMVIQNPRYQVTQFGKPVTLSCSQTLNHNVMYWYQQKSSQAPKLLFHYYDKDFNNEADTPDNFQSRRPNTSFCFLDIRSPGLGDTAMYLCATSGIHDRTSYEQYFGPGTRLTVT.

In this sample, this clonotype turned up many times. The chain couples TRBV12-3 or TRBV12-4 to TRBJ2-3, with D uncertain. CDR3 length: 14 amino acids. V was cut by 7 bases and J by 1 base, with 12 bases left in between. In nucleotides, the CDR3 is TGTGCCAGCACCGGTGCTGTGGGCACAGATACGCAGTATTTT. Amino acids: CASTGAVGTDTQYF.

This clonotype has a count of ten or more. This chain joins TRBV27 and TRBJ2-7; 7 bases are a match to TRBD2. The CDR3 totals 14 residues. The V and J ends lost 3 bases and 4 bases, in that order; junction bases with no gene match: 6. Germline assignment: CDR1 MNHEY and CDR2 SMNVEV (reference sequence). CDR3 sequence reads: CASSFGGEVYEQYF. The DNA of the CDR3 is TGTGCCAGCAGTTTTGGGGGGGAGGTGTACGAGCAGTACTTC.

This clonotype was picked up many times. The chain uses TRBV5-4 and TRBJ2-2; D gene unclear. The CDR3 consists of 17 residues. Germline CDR1 and CDR2: SGHNT and YYREEE (reference sequence). Trimming took off 4 bases at V and 2 bases at J, with 18 bases between the two ends. The CDR3 is CASSLPLDGENTGELFF. CDR3 coding DNA: TGTGCCAGCAGCCTCCCCCTCGACGGAGAAAACACCGGGGAGCTGTTTTTT.

The table lists this clonotype with many counts. The chain links TRBV12-3 or TRBV12-4 to TRBJ2-3, with 7 nucleotides matching TRBD1. The CDR3 runs 15 residues. The V segment lost 6 bases and the J segment 2 bases; nucleotides outside the gene matches: 8. The CDR3 sequence is CASSTWDRPTDTQYF. In DNA form, the CDR3 reads TGTGCCAGCAGCACATGGGACAGACCCACAGATACGCAGTATTTT.

This clonotype was observed at least ten times. The chain is built from TRBV6-1 and TRBJ1-5; 7 bases map to TRBD1. This CDR3 has 18 amino acids. V shed 9 bases, J shed 2 bases, and the junction held 19 bases outside the gene matches. CDR1 is MNHNS and CDR2 is SASEGT in the germline V gene. The CDR3 sequence: CASLPPQIDREGNQPQHF. The CDR3 DNA reads TGTGCCAGTCTTCCCCCTCAAATTGACAGGGAAGGCAATCAGCCCCAGCATTTT.

This clonotype has at least ten counts. The chain couples TRBV19 to TRBJ1-5; no definite D call. Germline CDR1 is LNHDA and CDR2 is SQIVND (reference sequence). CDR3 length equals 15 residues. V was shortened by 2 bases and J by 5 bases, with 13 bases between the two germline ends. For the CDR3, the DNA is TGTGCCAGTAGTATAAGCGGGTCCTCGGATCAGCCCCAGCATTTT. Translating it yields CASSISGSSDQPQHF.

This clonotype has ten or more counts. V is TRBV7-9 and J is TRBJ2-7; a possible D gene is TRBD1 (5 bases). The germline V and J ends were trimmed by 6 bases and 3 bases, with 18 bases remaining between them. This CDR3 contains 15 residues. Looked up from germline, CDR1 is SEHNR and CDR2 is FQNEAQ (reference sequence). The CDR3 loop reads CASSSLQDDHYEQYF. DNA for the CDR3: TGTGCCAGCAGTTCCCTACAGGACGATCACTACGAGCAGTACTTC.

This clonotype was recorded many times. V gene TRBV7-2 combines with J gene TRBJ2-4; 7 bases fit TRBD2. The CDR3 length is 16 residues. J gave up 0 bases and V 3 bases, and 5 bases lay outside the gene matches. The germline V gene encodes CDR1 SGHTA and CDR2 FQGNSA. DNA of the CDR3: TGTGCCAGCAGCTTGTTCGGGAGGCCAGCCAAAAACATTCAGTACTTC. This codes for CASSLFGRPAKNIQYF.

A remark on this clonotype: It may be a read error: a sequence one base away is much more abundant. For the CDR3, the DNA is TGTGCCAGCAGAACAGCGGGAGACTCCTACGAGCAGTACTTC. Amino acids: CASRTAGDSYEQYF. The V gene is TRBV28, the J gene TRBJ2-7; 8 nucleotides align to TRBD2. The CDR3 is made up of 14 amino acids. After removal of 6 bases from V and 0 bases from J, the junction contained 4 bases not matched to a gene. Germline V CDR1 and CDR2: MDHEN, SYDVKM.

This clonotype was seen many times. V is TRBV9 and J is TRBJ2-1, with a weak D call TRBD1 (7 bases). Per germline, CDR1 SGDLS and CDR2 YYNGEE. V lost 3 bases and J lost 9, with 16 bases in between. The CDR3 is made up of 14 amino acids. The CDR3 reads CASSGSGGWGEQFF. The CDR3 DNA sequence: TGTGCCAGCAGCGGCTCAGGGGGGTGGGGTGAGCAGTTCTTC.

The gene calls are TRBV20-1 and TRBJ2-5, with 7 bases aligning to TRBD2. V was clipped by 5 bases and J by 1 base; unmatched bases: 10. The CDR3 loop spans 15 amino acids. Germline lookup yields CDR1 DFQATT and CDR2 SNEGSKA (reference sequence). CDR3 nucleotide sequence: TGCAGTGCTCCCCACCTAGCGGCTTTCCAAGAGACCCAGTACTTC. It is translated as CSAPHLAAFQETQYF.

This clonotype was counted at least ten times. This chain links TRBV28 with TRBJ2-7; D is possibly TRBD1 (5 bases). The CDR3 sequence is 16 residues long. V lost 3 bases to trimming and J lost 2 bases, with 17 bases between them. Germline V gene data show CDR1 as MDHEN and CDR2 as SYDVKM. DNA of the CDR3: TGTGCCAGCAGTTTGAACAGGAATCTGGCTACCTACGAGCAGTACTTC. It is translated as CASSLNRNLATYEQYF.